Below, 31 T cell receptor beta chains from the same sample are listed, as sequenced in a study of cytomegalovirus exposure and HLA in healthy donors. The table came from immunoSEQ multiplex PCR; TCRdb's copy has only in-frame clones and leaves some out. The sample consists of approximately 260,000 clones, 70% to 90% of them appearing once. The specimen was PBMCs. The receptors shown here come from a woman younger than 45 in good health and CMV-seropositive.

The rearrangement joins TRBV6-6 to TRBJ2-1; 13 bases are shared with TRBD2. V was pared by 5 bases and J by 2 bases, with 3 bases of the junction left unmatched. Germline V gene lookup returns CDR1 MNHNY and CDR2 SVGAGI (reference sequence). The CDR3 sequence is 16 residues long. The CDR3 sequence: CASSPTSGRAYNEQFF. Written as DNA, the CDR3 is TGTGCCAGCAGTCCAACTAGCGGGAGGGCCTACAATGAGCAGTTCTTC.

The rearrangement uses TRBV5-8 and TRBJ2-5; TRBD2 matches 8 bases. The CDR3 totals 16 residues. The germline CDR1 and CDR2 sequences are SGHTS and YDEGEE. Losses at the gene ends were 6 bases for V and 4 bases for J; bases not matched to a gene: 14. CDR3 coding DNA: TGTGCCAGCACCCTCGTTAGCACTAGCGGCCGAGAGACCCAGTACTTC. Amino acids: CASTLVSTSGRETQYF.

This clone was found once. The chain joins TRBV6-1 to TRBJ1-4; TRBD1 matches at 7 bases. This CDR3 spans 15 amino acids. Trimming took 2 bases from V and 7 from J; bases not matched to a gene: 7. CDR1 and CDR2 from the germline V gene are MNHNS and SASEGT. The CDR3 bases are TGTGCCAGCAGTGAATTGACAGGGATTACTGAAAAACTGTTTTTT. This encodes CASSELTGITEKLFF.

The gene calls are TRBV7-9 and TRBJ2-2; D call uncertain. The V end lost 7 bases, the J end lost 3 bases, and 6 bases lay between the germline ends. The CDR3 sequence is 12 residues long. Germline V lookup: CDR1 SEHNR, CDR2 FQNEAQ (reference sequence). CDR3 coding DNA: TGTGCCAGCAACCGGGACACCGGGGAGCTGTTTTTT. It is translated as CASNRDTGELFF. Using reference TRBV7-9 and TRBJ2-2 for the parts outside the CDR3, the full variable domain is DTGVSQNPRHKITKRGQNVTFRCDPISEHNRLYWYRQTLGQGPEFLTYFQNEAQLEKSRLLSDRFSAERPKGSFSTLEIQRTEQGDSAMYLCASNRDTGELFFGEGSRLTVL.

This clone was observed a handful of times. In the same sample, other DNA sequences code for this CDR3. The gene calls are TRBV5-1 and TRBJ1-2; the D gene is possibly TRBD1 (6 bases). Germline lookup yields CDR1 SGHRS and CDR2 YFSETQ. The V end lost 1 base, the J end lost 6 bases, and 7 bases lay between the germline ends. The CDR3 consists of 12 residues. Here the CDR3 reads CASSLSGDGYTF. In nucleotides, the CDR3 is TGCGCCAGCAGCTTGTCAGGGGATGGCTACACCTTC.

This sequence joins TRBV5-4 and TRBJ1-1; TRBD1 matches at 8 bases. The V segment lost 1 base and the J segment 1 base; nucleotides outside the gene matches: 3. This CDR3 has 15 residues. CDR1 and CDR2 (germline): SGHNT, YYREEE (reference sequence). The chain's CDR3 is CASSLSGQENTEAFF. CDR3 nucleotide sequence: TGTGCCAGCAGCTTGTCGGGACAGGAGAACACTGAAGCTTTCTTT.

This sequence joins TRBV13 and TRBJ1-5; 9 bases align to TRBD1. Looked up from germline, CDR1 is PRHDT and CDR2 is FYEKMQ (reference sequence). Trimming removed 5 bases from V and 0 bases from J; junction bases left unmatched: 11. This CDR3 comprises 18 residues. The CDR3 coding sequence is TGTGCCAGCAGCCCCCCGGGACAGGGTGAAAATAGCAATCAGCCCCAGCATTTT. Translating gives CASSPPGQGENSNQPQHF.

V and J are TRBV28 and TRBJ1-3; no clear D. V lost 5 bases and J lost 0, with 11 bases in between. CDR1 is MDHEN and CDR2 is SYDVKM in the germline V gene. The CDR3 has 15 residues. CDR3 loop: CASSLRLSSGNTIYF. The CDR3 DNA reads as TGTGCCAGCAGTCTCCGCCTGAGCTCTGGAAACACCATATATTTT.

CDR3: CASSERTGGGYTF. The CDR3 DNA is TGTGCCAGCAGCGAACGGACAGGGGGTGGCTACACCTTC. This sequence joins TRBV7-9 and TRBJ1-2; 10 nucleotides agree with TRBD1. The CDR3 has 13 residues. Trimming at V came to 5 bases and at J to 7 bases, leaving 4 bases not matched to a gene. Looked up from germline, CDR1 is SEHNR and CDR2 is FQNEAQ (reference sequence).

V gene TRBV28 combines with J gene TRBJ1-4; D not resolved. The CDR3 contains 13 residues. Trimming took 4 bases from V and 7 from J, leaving 10 bases between them. Germline V gives CDR1 MDHEN, CDR2 SYDVKM. CDR3 sequence: CASSWVRGEKLFF. CDR3 bases: TGTGCCAGCAGTTGGGTACGGGGTGAAAAACTGTTTTTT.

The V call is TRBV27, the J call TRBJ2-7; D may be TRBD2 (5 bases). Germline CDR1 MNHEY, CDR2 SMNVEV (reference sequence). Trimming stripped 2 bases from V and 0 bases from J, with 11 bases between. The CDR3 runs 15 residues. CDR3 loop: CASSLAGIGSYEQYF. CDR3 nucleotide sequence: TGTGCCAGCAGTTTAGCGGGCATAGGCTCCTACGAGCAGTACTTC.

The chain has TRBV12-5 and TRBJ1-2; TRBD1 is a possible D gene (5 bases). Trimming took 3 bases from V and 2 from J, leaving 7 bases between them. This CDR3 spans 13 amino acids. Germline CDR1 LGHNT, CDR2 FRNRAP. CDR3 in DNA: TGTGCTAGTGGTTTCCAGGGAAACTATGGCTACACCTTC. Its protein product is CASGFQGNYGYTF.

Here the CDR3 reads CASSFGRGTGSNQPQHF. The DNA of the CDR3 is TGTGCCAGCAGTTTCGGCAGGGGGACTGGCAGCAATCAGCCCCAGCATTTT. The V and J genes are TRBV27 and TRBJ1-5; 7 nucleotides match TRBD1. V was pared by 3 bases and J by 1 base, with 9 bases of the junction left unmatched. Germline V gene data show CDR1 as MNHEY and CDR2 as SMNVEV (reference sequence). This CDR3 has 17 amino acids.

The chain has TRBV19 and TRBJ1-3, with D possibly TRBD1 on 6 matching bases. CDR1 LNHDA and CDR2 SQIVND come from the germline V gene (reference sequence). The CDR3 covers 17 residues. Trimming left V 3 bases short and J 1 base short, with 16 bases between. CDR3 amino acids: CASSILGQTISGNTIYF. CDR3 bases: TGTGCCAGTAGTATTTTAGGACAGACTATATCTGGAAACACCATATATTTT.

The chain links TRBV6-6 to TRBJ1-1; D not certain. The CDR3 covers 13 residues. Trimming shortened V by 7 bases and J by 4 bases, and 13 bases separated the two germline ends. Per the germline V gene, CDR1 is MNHNY and CDR2 is SVGAGI (reference sequence). The CDR3: CASTFSVGTEAFF. The DNA for the CDR3 is TGTGCCAGCACGTTCAGCGTGGGCACTGAAGCTTTCTTT.

J is TRBJ1-1 and V is TRBV28; 10 bases align to TRBD1. Losses at the gene ends were 6 bases for V and 1 base for J; bases not matched to a gene: 8. In germline, CDR1 is MDHEN, CDR2 SYDVKM. CDR3 length equals 16 residues. CDR3 sequence: CASRTGGKEKNTEAFF. The CDR3 nucleotides read TGTGCCAGCAGGACAGGGGGCAAAGAGAAGAACACTGAAGCTTTCTTT.

The chain carries TRBV6-5 and TRBJ1-2; 7 bases align to TRBD1. This CDR3 spans 15 amino acids. Germline-derived CDR1 and CDR2 are MNHEY and SVGAGI. The ends lost 2 bases at V and 8 bases at J; junction bases unmatched: 11. This chain's CDR3 is CASSYNEGAREGYTF. CDR3 bases: TGTGCCAGCAGTTACAACGAGGGGGCGAGGGAAGGCTACACCTTC.

The sample holds one count of this clone. CDR3 protein: CASSFKWTGEETQYF. The CDR3 DNA follows: TGTGCCAGCAGTTTCAAATGGACAGGGGAAGAGACCCAGTACTTC. The chain has TRBV27 and TRBJ2-5; 9 bases map to TRBD1. CDR3 size: 15 residues. Germline lookup yields CDR1 MNHEY and CDR2 SMNVEV (reference sequence). V dropped 3 bases and J dropped 3; count of bases not matched to a gene: 5.

The V and J genes are TRBV5-6 and TRBJ2-7, with 9 positions matching TRBD1. V lost 4 bases to trimming and J lost 6 bases; unmatched junction nucleotides: 11. In germline, CDR1 is SGHDT, CDR2 YYEEEE. The CDR3 sequence is 15 residues long. DNA of the CDR3: TGTGCCAGCAGCCCACAGGGGGCGCAAAGGCGCGAGCAGTACTTC. It yields the protein CASSPQGAQRREQYF.

This chain joins TRBV5-1 and TRBJ2-3, with D tentatively TRBD1 (7 bases). Deletions cut 0 bases from V and 3 bases from J, with 14 bases between. CDR3 length: 16 amino acids. Germline CDR1 and CDR2: SGHRS and YFSETQ. This chain's CDR3 is CASSLGVQGTTDTQYF. As DNA, the CDR3 is TGCGCCAGCAGCTTGGGAGTACAGGGGACTACAGATACGCAGTATTTT. The full variable domain, in which reference TRBV5-1 and TRBJ2-3 provide the parts outside the CDR3, is KAGVTQTPRYLIKTRGQQVTLSCSPISGHRSVSWYQQTPGQGLQFLFEYFSETQRNKGNFPGRFSGRQFSNSRSEMNVSTLELGDSALYLCASSLGVQGTTDTQYFGPGTRLTVL.

The rearrangement uses TRBV11-1 and TRBJ1-1; no definite D call. This CDR3 is 14 amino acids long. V lost 2 bases, J lost 7 bases, and 14 bases lay in between. Germline loops: CDR1 SGHAT, CDR2 FQDESV (reference sequence). As DNA, the CDR3 is TGTGCCAGCAGCTTATCGGAGGGAAGGGTTGAAGCTTTCTTT. This gives the protein CASSLSEGRVEAFF.

The chain links TRBV2 to TRBJ2-7, with D perhaps TRBD2 (7 bases). The CDR3 runs 15 residues. V was clipped by 1 base and J by 7 bases, with 17 bases between them. The V gene's germline CDR1 is SNHLY and CDR2 FYNNEI. The CDR3 sequence: CASSEGGFRGGEQYF. DNA for the CDR3: TGTGCCAGCAGTGAAGGTGGTTTTAGGGGGGGAGAGCAGTACTTC.

This clone has just a few counts. This chain uses TRBV12-5 with TRBJ2-1; unclear D gene. The CDR3 extends over 17 amino acids. Trimming took off 0 bases at V and 10 bases at J, with 22 bases between the two ends. The germline V gene has CDR1 LGHNT and CDR2 FRNRAP. As DNA, the CDR3 is TGTGCTAGTGGTTTGGTACGGTCGCGGAGACCGGCAAGGGAGCAGTTCTTC. Its translation: CASGLVRSRRPAREQFF.

The J gene is TRBJ2-1, the V gene TRBV7-9; 12 bases match TRBD1. Germline V lookup: CDR1 SEHNR, CDR2 FQNEAQ (reference sequence). The CDR3 extends over 17 amino acids. Trimming at V came to 6 bases and at J to 5 bases, leaving 11 bases not matched to a gene. CDR3 amino acids: CASRQGTGGTKNNEQFF. The DNA for the CDR3 is TGTGCCAGCAGGCAAGGGACAGGGGGCACAAAGAACAATGAGCAGTTCTTC.

This chain joins TRBV27 and TRBJ2-7; 8 positions agree with TRBD1. The ends lost 6 bases at V and 7 bases at J; junction bases unmatched: 11. This CDR3 has 14 residues. Per the germline V gene, CDR1 is MNHEY and CDR2 is SMNVEV (reference sequence). This CDR3 is CASSLDRALKEQYF. For the CDR3, the DNA is TGTGCCAGCAGCCTGGACAGGGCACTGAAAGAGCAGTACTTC.

The chain carries TRBV5-1 and TRBJ2-1, with D possibly matching TRBD2 (5 bases). Trimming removed 4 bases at V and 6 bases at J, with 14 bases between. Germline V gene lookup returns CDR1 SGHRS and CDR2 YFSETQ. The CDR3 sequence is 14 residues long. CDR3 DNA: TGCGCCAGCAGCGGACTTGGGGTGGTCAATGAGCAGTTCTTC. It encodes CASSGLGVVNEQFF. Based on the CDR3 plus reference TRBV5-1 and TRBJ2-1, the full variable domain is KAGVTQTPRYLIKTRGQQVTLSCSPISGHRSVSWYQQTPGQGLQFLFEYFSETQRNKGNFPGRFSGRQFSNSRSEMNVSTLELGDSALYLCASSGLGVVNEQFFGPGTRLTVL.

The V gene is TRBV28, the J gene TRBJ2-1; tentative D call: TRBD1 (6 bases). The CDR3 runs to 15 residues. Germline loops: CDR1 MDHEN, CDR2 SYDVKM. With 6 bases removed from V and 0 bases from J, the gap between germline ends came to 12 bases. The CDR3 sequence: CASRVQGLSYNEQFF. The CDR3, as DNA: TGTGCCAGCAGGGTACAGGGCCTCTCCTACAATGAGCAGTTCTTC.

The chain recombines TRBV11-2 with TRBJ1-5; no definite D call. Trimming pared 4 bases from V and 1 base from J, leaving 14 bases between. Germline CDR1 SGHAT, CDR2 FQNNGV. The CDR3 loop spans 16 amino acids. The chain's CDR3 is CASSSGRYGSNQPQHF. Written as DNA, the CDR3 is TGTGCCAGCAGCTCGGGTCGGTACGGCAGCAATCAGCCCCAGCATTTT.

The chain uses TRBV25-1 and TRBJ1-4, with a possible D match to TRBD1 (6 bases). Germline V gives CDR1 MGHDK, CDR2 SYGVNS. The CDR3 spans 17 residues. The V end was cut by 0 bases, the J end by 6 bases, with 17 bases between. The CDR3 DNA reads as TGTGCCAGCAGTGAATATTTTAGCGCCAGGGGATATGAAAAACTGTTTTTT. Protein: CASSEYFSARGYEKLFF.

This chain links TRBV7-9 with TRBJ2-3, with D possibly matching TRBD2 (6 bases). The CDR3 covers 14 residues. Germline CDR1 is SEHNR and CDR2 is FQNEAQ (reference sequence). Deletions cut 5 bases from V and 4 bases from J, with 13 bases between. The CDR3 loop reads CASSPLTSADTQYF. In DNA, the CDR3 is TGTGCCAGCAGCCCACTGACTAGTGCAGATACGCAGTATTTT. Full variable domain (missing parts from reference TRBV7-9 and TRBJ2-3): DTGVSQNPRHKITKRGQNVTFRCDPISEHNRLYWYRQTLGQGPEFLTYFQNEAQLEKSRLLSDRFSAERPKGSFSTLEIQRTEQGDSAMYLCASSPLTSADTQYFGPGTRLTVL.

This chain uses TRBV30 with TRBJ2-7; TRBD2 matches 7 bases. The germline V gene encodes CDR1 GTSNPN and CDR2 SVGIG (reference sequence). The CDR3 is 16 amino acids. The V and J ends lost 3 bases and 7 bases, in that order; junction bases with no gene match: 18. The CDR3, as DNA: TGTGCCTGGAGCCTCGACGGGGGGTCGGGGTACGGGGAGCAGTACTTC. It codes for CAWSLDGGSGYGEQYF.